Listed here is a single T cell receptor beta chain. Its antigen is currently unknown. Sample-barcoded 5' priming and a J-beta primer mix drove a second PCR of about 6 to 12 cycles. Every sample returned 2.5 million or more CDR3-containing paired-end reads. A single record per CDR3 protein comes from TCRdb applying MiXCR to the 5' RACE reads. The sample shows around 1.5 million distinct CDR3 sequences, roughly 40% of them seen only once. Germline loops: CDR1 DFQATT, CDR2 SNEGSKA (reference sequence). After removal of 6 bases from V and 1 base from J, the junction contained 6 bases not matched to a gene. The CDR3 contains 15 residues. The sample belongs to a study of blood T cells in healthy people across ages. Study-level findings and limits: Researchers deemed the diversity estimates from one million T cells underestimates. As naive T cell percentage varied, TCR beta diversity correlated strongly with it.

Those donating, healthy Caucasian individuals from Russia, were aged roughly 6 to 100. This chain connects TRBV20-1 to TRBJ2-3, with 11 nucleotides matching TRBD2. The sequenced sample consisted of blood. The sequence was collected from a woman between 18 and 29 years old in good health. The CDR3 DNA sequence: TGCAGTGCCCAGGGACTAGCGGAAGGCACAGATACGCAGTATTTT. Translation: CSAQGLAEGTDTQYF.